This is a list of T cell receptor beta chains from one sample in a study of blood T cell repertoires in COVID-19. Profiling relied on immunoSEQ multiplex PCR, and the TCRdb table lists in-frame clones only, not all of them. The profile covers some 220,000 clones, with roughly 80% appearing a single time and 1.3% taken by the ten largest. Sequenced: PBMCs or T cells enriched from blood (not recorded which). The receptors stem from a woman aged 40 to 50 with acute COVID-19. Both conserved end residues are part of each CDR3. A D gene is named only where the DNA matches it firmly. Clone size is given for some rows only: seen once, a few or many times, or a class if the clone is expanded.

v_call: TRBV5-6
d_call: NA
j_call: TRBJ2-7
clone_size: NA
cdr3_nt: TGTGCCAGCAGCCGAGGGTCCCCCTACGAGCAGTACTTC
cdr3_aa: CASSRGSPYEQYF

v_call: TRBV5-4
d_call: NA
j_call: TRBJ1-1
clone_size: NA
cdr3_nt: TGTGCCAGCAGCTGGGCCAGGAACACTGAAGCTTTCTTT
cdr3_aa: CASSWARNTEAFF

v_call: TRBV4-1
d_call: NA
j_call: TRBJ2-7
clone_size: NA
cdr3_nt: TGCGCCAGCAGCCAAGATCTACGAAAGGGTACAGGTCTGTACGAGCAGTACTTC
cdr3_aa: CASSQDLRKGTGLYEQYF

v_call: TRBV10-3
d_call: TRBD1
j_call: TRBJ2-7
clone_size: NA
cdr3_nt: TGTGCCATCAGTGTAACAGGGGTCAACTACGAGCAGTACTTC
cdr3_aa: CAISVTGVNYEQYF

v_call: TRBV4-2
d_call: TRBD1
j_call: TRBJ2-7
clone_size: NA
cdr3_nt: TGTGCCAGCAGCCAAGGGGGGACAGGGGGCGCGAGCTACGAGCAGTACTTC
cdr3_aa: CASSQGGTGGASYEQYF

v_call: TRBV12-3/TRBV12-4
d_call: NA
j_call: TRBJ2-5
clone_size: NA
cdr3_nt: TGTGCCAGCAGTCCCCAGCGGCAAGAGACCCAGTACTTC
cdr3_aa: CASSPQRQETQYF

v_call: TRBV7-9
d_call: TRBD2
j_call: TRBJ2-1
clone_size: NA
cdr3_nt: TGTGCCAGCAGTGATAGCGGGAGGTTCGACAATGAGCAGTTCTTC
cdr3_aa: CASSDSGRFDNEQFF

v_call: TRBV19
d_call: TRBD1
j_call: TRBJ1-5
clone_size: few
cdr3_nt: TGTGCCAGTAGTGGACAGGGCTTCAATCAGCCCCAGCATTTT
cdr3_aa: CASSGQGFNQPQHF

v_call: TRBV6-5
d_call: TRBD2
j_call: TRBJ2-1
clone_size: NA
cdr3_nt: TGTGCCAGCGCGTTGCGAGCGGGGGGGCGAGATGAGCAGTTCTTC
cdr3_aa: CASALRAGGRDEQFF

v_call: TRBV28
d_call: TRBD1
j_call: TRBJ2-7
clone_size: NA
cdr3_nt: TGTGCCAGCAGTGCCCCGGGACAGGGGGCAAAATACGAGCAGTACTTC
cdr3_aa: CASSAPGQGAKYEQYF

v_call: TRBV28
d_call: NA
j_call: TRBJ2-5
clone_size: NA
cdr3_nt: TGTGCCAGCAGGAACCAGGGAGGCGGGGAGACCCAGTACTTC
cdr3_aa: CASRNQGGGETQYF

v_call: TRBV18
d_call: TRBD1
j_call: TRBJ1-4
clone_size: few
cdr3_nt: TGTGCCAGCTCACCCGACAGGGGACTTAATGAAAAACTGTTTTTT
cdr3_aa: CASSPDRGLNEKLFF

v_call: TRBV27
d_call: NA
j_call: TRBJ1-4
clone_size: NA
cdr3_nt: TGTGCCAACGGGGCAACTAATGAAAAACTGTTTTTT
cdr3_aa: CANGATNEKLFF

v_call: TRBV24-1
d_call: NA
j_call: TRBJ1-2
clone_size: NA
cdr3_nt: TGTGCCACCAGTGATCCCCAACTCGGGTACTATGGCTACACCTTC
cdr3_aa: CATSDPQLGYYGYTF

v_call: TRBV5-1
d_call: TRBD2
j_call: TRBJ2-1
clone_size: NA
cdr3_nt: TGCGCCAGCAGCTTGGGTATTCTAGCGGGAGGTTTAGCGGTTGAGCAGTTCTTC
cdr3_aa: CASSLGILAGGLAVEQFF

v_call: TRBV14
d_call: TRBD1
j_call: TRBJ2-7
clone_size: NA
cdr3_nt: TGTGCCAGCAGCCAGACAGGGGGCGGGCAGTACTTC
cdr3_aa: CASSQTGGGQYF

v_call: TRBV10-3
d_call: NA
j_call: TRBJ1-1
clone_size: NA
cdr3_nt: TGTGCCATCAAGGGGGGGCACGGCACTGAAGCTTTCTTT
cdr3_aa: CAIKGGHGTEAFF

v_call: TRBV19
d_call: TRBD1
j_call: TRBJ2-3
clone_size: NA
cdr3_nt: TGTGCCAGTAGTAGGGACAGAACTAGCACAGATACGCAGTATTTT
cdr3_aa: CASSRDRTSTDTQYF

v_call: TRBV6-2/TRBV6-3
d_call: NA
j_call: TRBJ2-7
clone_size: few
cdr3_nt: TGTGCCAGCAGTACCCGGACTACCAGTCCATCCTACGAGCAGTACTTC
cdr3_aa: CASSTRTTSPSYEQYF

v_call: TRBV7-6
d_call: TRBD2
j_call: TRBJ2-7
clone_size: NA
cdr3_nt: TGTGCCAGCAGCTTAGGTGGGACTAGCGGGATCTACGAGCAGTACTTC
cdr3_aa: CASSLGGTSGIYEQYF

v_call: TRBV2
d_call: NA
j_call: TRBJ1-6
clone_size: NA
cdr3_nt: TGTGCCAGCAGTTGGGCATTGATGGGCTCACCCCTCCACTTT
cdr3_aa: CASSWALMGSPLHF

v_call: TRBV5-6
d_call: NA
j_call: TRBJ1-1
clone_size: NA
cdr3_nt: TGTGCCAGCAGCTTGGTCCCGGGACAAGGAGCTGAAGCTTTCTTT
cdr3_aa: CASSLVPGQGAEAFF

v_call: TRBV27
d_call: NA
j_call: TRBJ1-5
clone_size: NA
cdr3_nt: TGTGCCAGCAGTTTCTACGGCAATCAGCCCCAGCATTTT
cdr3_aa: CASSFYGNQPQHF

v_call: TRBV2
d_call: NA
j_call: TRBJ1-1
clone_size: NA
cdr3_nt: TGTGCCAGCTCAGGATTCATGAACACTGAAGCTTTCTTT
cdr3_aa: CASSGFMNTEAFF

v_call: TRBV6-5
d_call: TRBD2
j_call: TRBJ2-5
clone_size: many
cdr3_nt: TGTGCCAGCACGAGGACTAGCGGGCCTAAAGAGACCCAGTACTTC
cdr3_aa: CASTRTSGPKETQYF

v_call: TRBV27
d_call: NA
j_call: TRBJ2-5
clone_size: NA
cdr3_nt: TGTGCCAGCAGTCTGCAAGAGACCCAGTACTTC
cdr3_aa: CASSLQETQYF

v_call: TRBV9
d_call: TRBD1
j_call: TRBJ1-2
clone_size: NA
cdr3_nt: TGTGCCAGCAGCGTTACAGGGGGACGGCACTATGGCTACACCTTC
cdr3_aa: CASSVTGGRHYGYTF

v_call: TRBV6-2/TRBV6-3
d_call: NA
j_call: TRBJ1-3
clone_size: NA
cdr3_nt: TGTGCCAGCAGTTACGGACTCCTCCTGCGGGGCTCTGGAAACACCATATATTTT
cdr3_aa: CASSYGLLLRGSGNTIYF

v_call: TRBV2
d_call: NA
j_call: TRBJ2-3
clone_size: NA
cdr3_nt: TGTGCCACTCGCGGGACAGTGTACACAGATACGCAGTATTTT
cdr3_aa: CATRGTVYTDTQYF

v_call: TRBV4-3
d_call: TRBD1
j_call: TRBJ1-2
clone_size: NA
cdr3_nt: TGCGCCAGCAGCGCTACAGGACAGGGAGGATTCTATGGCTACACCTTC
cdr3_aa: CASSATGQGGFYGYTF

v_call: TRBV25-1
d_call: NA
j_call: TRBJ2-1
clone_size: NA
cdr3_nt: TGTGCCAGCAGTGAAGGGGGCCTCTCCTACAATGAGCAGTTCTTC
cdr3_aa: CASSEGGLSYNEQFF